This T cell receptor (beta chain) was recovered during a study of PD-L1 blockade in urothelial cancer. Overall study context: Patients arrived having already received 0 to 3 prior chemotherapy regimens. Blood was subjected to analysis at 3 weeks (second dose) and 6 weeks following treatment start.

What went into each PCR as a spike was synthetic TCR analog templates. Measured with immunoSEQ multiplex PCR; TCRdb has only the in-frame clones, and not every one. The sample lists about 91,000 clones, approximately 90% occurring once. Sample contribution per patient ranged from 1 to 8, covering pretreatment and on-treatment. Germline loops: CDR1 MNHNY, CDR2 SVGAGI (reference sequence). With 2 bases removed from V and 3 bases from J, the gap between germline ends came to 17 bases. The CDR3 totals 16 residues. The chain combines TRBV6-6 with TRBJ2-7; weak D call: TRBD1 (5 bases). This sequence was found in a man between 60 and 70 years old with urothelial cancer. The material was PBMCs, obtained around atezolizumab (anti-PD-L1) treatment. The CDR3 protein is CASSYHSVGVVYEQYF. For the CDR3, the DNA is TGTGCCAGCAGTTACCATTCGGTAGGGGTAGTCTACGAGCAGTACTTC.